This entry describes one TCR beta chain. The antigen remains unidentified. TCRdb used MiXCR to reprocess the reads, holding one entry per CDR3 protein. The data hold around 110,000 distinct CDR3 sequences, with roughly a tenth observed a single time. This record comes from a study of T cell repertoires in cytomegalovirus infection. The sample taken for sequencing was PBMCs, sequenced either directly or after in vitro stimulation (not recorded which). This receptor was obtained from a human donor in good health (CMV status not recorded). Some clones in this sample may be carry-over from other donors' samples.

CDR3 region: CATRDPAFADTQYF. The CDR3 DNA is TGTGCCACCAGGGACCCCGCTTTTGCAGATACGCAGTATTTT. The V call is TRBV19, the J call TRBJ2-3; perhaps D is TRBD1 or TRBD2 (5 bases each). Germline V gene sequence: CDR1 LNHDA, CDR2 SQIVND (reference sequence). Trimming took 10 bases from V and 4 from J, leaving 18 bases between them. CDR3 length equals 14 residues. Full variable domain (outside the CDR3, taken from reference TRBV19 and TRBJ2-3): DGGITQSPKYLFRKEGQNVTLSCEQNLNHDAMYWYRQDPGQGLRLIYYSQIVNDFQKGDIAEGYSVSREKKESFPLTVTSAQKNPTAFYLCATRDPAFADTQYFGPGTRLTVL.